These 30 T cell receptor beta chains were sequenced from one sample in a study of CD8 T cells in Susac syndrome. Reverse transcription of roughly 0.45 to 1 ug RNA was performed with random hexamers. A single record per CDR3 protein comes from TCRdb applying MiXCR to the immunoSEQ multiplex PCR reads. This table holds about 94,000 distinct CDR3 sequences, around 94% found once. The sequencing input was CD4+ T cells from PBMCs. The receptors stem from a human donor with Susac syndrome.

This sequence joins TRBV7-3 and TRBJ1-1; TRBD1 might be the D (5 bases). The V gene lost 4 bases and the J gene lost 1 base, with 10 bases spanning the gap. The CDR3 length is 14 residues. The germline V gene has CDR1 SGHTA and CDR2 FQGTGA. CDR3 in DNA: TGTGCCAGCAGCTGGGGACGGGGGAACACTGAAGCTTTCTTT. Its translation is CASSWGRGNTEAFF.

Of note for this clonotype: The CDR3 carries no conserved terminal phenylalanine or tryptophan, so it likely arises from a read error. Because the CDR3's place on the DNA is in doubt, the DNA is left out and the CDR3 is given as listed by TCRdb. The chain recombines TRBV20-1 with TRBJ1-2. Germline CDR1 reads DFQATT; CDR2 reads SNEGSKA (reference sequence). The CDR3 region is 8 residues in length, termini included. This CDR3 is CSASTGEI.

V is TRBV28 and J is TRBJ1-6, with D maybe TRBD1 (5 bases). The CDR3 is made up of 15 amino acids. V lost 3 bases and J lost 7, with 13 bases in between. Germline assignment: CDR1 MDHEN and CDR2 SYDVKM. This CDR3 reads CASSFWGTGNSPLHF. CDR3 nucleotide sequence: TGTGCCAGCAGTTTTTGGGGGACGGGAAATTCACCCCTCCACTTT.

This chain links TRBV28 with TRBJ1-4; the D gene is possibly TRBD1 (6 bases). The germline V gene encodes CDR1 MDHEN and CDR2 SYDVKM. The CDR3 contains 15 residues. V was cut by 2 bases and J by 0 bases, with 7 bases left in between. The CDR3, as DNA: TGTGCCAGCAGTTTAGGGGGCGCAACTAATGAAAAACTGTTTTTT. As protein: CASSLGGATNEKLFF.

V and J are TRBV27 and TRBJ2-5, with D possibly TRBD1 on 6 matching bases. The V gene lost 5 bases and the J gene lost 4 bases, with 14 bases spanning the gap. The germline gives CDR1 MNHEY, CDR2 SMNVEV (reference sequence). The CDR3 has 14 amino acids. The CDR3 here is CASSLGQFGETQYF. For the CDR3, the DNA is TGTGCCAGCAGTCTCGGACAGTTCGGAGAGACCCAGTACTTC.

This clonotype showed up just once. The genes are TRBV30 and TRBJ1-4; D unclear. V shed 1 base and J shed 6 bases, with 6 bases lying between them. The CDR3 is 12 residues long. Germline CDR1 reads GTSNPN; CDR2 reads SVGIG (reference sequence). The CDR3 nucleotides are TGTGCCTGGAGTGGAGGGTATGAAAAACTGTTTTTT. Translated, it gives CAWSGGYEKLFF.

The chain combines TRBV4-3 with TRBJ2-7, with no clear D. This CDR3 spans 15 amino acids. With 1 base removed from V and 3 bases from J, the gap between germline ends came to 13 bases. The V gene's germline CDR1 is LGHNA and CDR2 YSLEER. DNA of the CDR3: TGCGCCAGCAGCCAAGGAGTGGGAAGAGTCTACGAGCAGTACTTC. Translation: CASSQGVGRVYEQYF.

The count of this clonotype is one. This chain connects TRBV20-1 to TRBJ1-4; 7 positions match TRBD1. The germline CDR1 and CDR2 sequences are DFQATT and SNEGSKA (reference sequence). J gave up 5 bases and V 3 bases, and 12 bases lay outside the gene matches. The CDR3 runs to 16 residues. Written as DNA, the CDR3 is TGCAGTGCTAGTTCCCTCCGGGACAGCGTGAATGAAAAACTGTTTTTT. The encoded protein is CSASSLRDSVNEKLFF.

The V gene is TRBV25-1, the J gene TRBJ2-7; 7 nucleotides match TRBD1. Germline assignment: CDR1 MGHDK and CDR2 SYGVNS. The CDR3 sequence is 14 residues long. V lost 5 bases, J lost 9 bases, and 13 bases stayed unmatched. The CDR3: CASSSGTAQLVQYF. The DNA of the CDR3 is TGTGCCAGCAGTTCCGGGACAGCACAATTGGTGCAGTACTTC.

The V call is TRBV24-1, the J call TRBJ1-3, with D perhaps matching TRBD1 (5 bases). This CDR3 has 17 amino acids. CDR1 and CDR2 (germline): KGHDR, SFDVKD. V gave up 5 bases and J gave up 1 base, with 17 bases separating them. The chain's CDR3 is CATSAPGPPGSGNTIYF. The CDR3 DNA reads TGTGCCACCAGTGCCCCGGGGCCGCCGGGGTCTGGAAACACCATATATTTT.

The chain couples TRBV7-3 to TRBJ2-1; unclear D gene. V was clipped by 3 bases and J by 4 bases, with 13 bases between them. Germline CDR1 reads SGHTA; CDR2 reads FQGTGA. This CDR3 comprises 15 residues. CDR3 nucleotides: TGTGCCAGCAGCTTTACTGACGAAGTTTACAATGAGCAGTTCTTC. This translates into CASSFTDEVYNEQFF. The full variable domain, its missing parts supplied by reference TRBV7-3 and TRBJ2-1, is GAGVSQTPSNKVTEKGKYVELRCDPISGHTALYWYRQSLGQGPEFLIYFQGTGAADDSGLPNDRFFAVRPEGSVSTLKIQRTERGDSAVYLCASSFTDEVYNEQFFGPGTRLTVL.

The CDR3 here is CAWRSILTHGYTF. In DNA, the CDR3 is TGTGCCTGGAGAAGTATACTCACTCATGGCTACACCTTC. V is TRBV30 and J is TRBJ1-2; D is undetermined. CDR3 length equals 13 residues. The V gene lost 3 bases and the J gene lost 6 bases, with 14 bases spanning the gap. Germline V gene lookup returns CDR1 GTSNPN and CDR2 SVGIG (reference sequence).

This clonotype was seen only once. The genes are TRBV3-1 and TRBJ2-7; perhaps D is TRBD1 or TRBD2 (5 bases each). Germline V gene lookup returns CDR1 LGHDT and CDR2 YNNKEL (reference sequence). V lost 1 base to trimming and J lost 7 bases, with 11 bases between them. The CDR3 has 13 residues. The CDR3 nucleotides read TGTGCCAGCAGCCAAGCCCTCAGGGAGGAGCAGTACTTC. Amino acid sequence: CASSQALREEQYF.

CDR3 DNA: TGTGCCAGCATTCCCCCACCGGGACAGGGGGACCAAGAGACCCAGTACTTC. It translates to CASIPPPGQGDQETQYF. V is TRBV6-1 and J is TRBJ2-5; the match to TRBD1 covers 11 bases. The V gene end was trimmed by 7 bases and the J gene end by 0 bases; junction bases not matched to a gene: 10. The germline V gene encodes CDR1 MNHNS and CDR2 SASEGT. The CDR3 is made up of 17 amino acids.

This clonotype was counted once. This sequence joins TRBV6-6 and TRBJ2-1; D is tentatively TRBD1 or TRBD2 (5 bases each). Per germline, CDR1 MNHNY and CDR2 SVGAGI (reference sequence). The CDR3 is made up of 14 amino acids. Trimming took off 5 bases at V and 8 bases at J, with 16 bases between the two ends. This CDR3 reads CASSPGTPVDEQFF. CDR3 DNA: TGTGCCAGCAGTCCCGGGACGCCCGTGGATGAGCAGTTCTTC.

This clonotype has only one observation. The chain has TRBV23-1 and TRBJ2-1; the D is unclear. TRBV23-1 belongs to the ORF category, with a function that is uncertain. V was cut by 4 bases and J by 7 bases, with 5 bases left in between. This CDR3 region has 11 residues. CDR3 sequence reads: CASSRRNEQFF. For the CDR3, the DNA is TGCGCCAGCAGTCGCAGAAATGAGCAGTTCTTC.

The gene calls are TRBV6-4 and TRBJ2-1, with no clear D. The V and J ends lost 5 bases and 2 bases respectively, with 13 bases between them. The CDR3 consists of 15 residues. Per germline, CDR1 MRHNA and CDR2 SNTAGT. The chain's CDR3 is CASSLSTLAYNEQFF. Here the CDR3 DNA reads TGTGCCAGCAGTCTGAGCACCCTGGCCTACAATGAGCAGTTCTTC.

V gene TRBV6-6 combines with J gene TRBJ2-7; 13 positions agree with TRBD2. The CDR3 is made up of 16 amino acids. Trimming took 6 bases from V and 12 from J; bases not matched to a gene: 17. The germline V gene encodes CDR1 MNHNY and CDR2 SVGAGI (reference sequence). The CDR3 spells CASRPLTSGGAGKGYF. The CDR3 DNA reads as TGTGCCAGCAGACCCCTTACTAGCGGGGGGGCTGGGAAGGGGTACTTC.

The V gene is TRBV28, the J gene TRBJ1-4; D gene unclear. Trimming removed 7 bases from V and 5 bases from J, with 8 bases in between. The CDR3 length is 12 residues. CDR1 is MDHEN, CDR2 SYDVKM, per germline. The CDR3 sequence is CASKAGNEKLFF. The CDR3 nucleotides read TGTGCCAGCAAGGCCGGGAATGAAAAACTGTTTTTT.

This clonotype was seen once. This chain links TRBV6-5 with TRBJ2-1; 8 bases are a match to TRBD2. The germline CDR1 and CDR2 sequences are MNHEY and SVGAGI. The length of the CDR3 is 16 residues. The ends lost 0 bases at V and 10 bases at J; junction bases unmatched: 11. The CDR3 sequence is CASSYSETVRGGEQFF. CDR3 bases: TGTGCCAGCAGTTACTCGGAAACGGTCCGGGGGGGGGAGCAGTTCTTC.

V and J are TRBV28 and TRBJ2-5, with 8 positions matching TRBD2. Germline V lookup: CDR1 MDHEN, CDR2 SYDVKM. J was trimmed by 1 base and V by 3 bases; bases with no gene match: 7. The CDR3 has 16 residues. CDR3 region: CASSLVAGGFQETQYF. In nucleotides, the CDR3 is TGTGCCAGCAGTTTGGTGGCGGGGGGTTTCCAAGAGACCCAGTACTTC.

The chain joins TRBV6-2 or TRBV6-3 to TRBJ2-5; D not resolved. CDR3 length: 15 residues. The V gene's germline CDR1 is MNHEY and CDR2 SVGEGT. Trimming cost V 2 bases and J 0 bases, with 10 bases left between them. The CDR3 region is CASSYLADYQETQYF. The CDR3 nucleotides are TGTGCCAGCAGTTACCTGGCAGACTACCAAGAGACCCAGTACTTC.

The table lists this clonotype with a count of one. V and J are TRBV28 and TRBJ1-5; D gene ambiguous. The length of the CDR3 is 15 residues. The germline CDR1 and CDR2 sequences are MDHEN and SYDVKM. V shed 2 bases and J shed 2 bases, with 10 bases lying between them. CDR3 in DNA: TGTGCCAGCAGTTTAAGTTTGGCGGGCAATCAGCCCCAGCATTTT. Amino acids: CASSLSLAGNQPQHF.

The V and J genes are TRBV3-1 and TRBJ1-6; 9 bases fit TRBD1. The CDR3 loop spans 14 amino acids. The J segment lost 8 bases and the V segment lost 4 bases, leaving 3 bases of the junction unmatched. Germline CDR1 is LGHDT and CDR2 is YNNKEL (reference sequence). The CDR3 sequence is CASSPGQGHSPLHF. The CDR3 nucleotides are TGTGCCAGCAGCCCGGGACAGGGACATTCACCCCTCCACTTT. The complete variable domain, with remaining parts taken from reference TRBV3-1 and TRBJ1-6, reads DTAVSQTPKYLVTQMGNDKSIKCEQNLGHDTMYWYKQDSKKFLKIMFSYNNKELIINETVPNRFSPKSPDKAHLNLHINSLELGDSAVYFCASSPGQGHSPLHFGNGTRLTVT.

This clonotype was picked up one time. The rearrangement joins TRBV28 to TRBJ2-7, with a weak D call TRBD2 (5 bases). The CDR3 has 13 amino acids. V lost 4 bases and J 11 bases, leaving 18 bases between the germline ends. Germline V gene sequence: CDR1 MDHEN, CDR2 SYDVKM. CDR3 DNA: TGTGCCAGCAGTTCACCGGAGGACCCCGGGGAGTACTTC. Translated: CASSSPEDPGEYF.

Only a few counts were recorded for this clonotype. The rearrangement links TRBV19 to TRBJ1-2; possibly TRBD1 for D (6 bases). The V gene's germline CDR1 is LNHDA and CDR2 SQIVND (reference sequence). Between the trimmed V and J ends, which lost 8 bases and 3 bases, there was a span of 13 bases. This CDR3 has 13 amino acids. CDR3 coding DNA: TGTGCCAGTTCTACAGGGAGCGACTATGGCTACACCTTC. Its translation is CASSTGSDYGYTF. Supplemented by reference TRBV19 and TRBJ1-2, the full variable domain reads DGGITQSPKYLFRKEGQNVTLSCEQNLNHDAMYWYRQDPGQGLRLIYYSQIVNDFQKGDIAEGYSVSREKKESFPLTVTSAQKNPTAFYLCASSTGSDYGYTFGSGTRLTVV.

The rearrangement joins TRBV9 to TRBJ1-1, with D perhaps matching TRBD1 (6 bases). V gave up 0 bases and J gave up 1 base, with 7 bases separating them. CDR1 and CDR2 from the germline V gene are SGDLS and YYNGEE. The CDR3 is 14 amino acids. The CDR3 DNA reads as TGTGCCAGCAGCGTAGTGGGACAGAACACTGAAGCTTTCTTT. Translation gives CASSVVGQNTEAFF.

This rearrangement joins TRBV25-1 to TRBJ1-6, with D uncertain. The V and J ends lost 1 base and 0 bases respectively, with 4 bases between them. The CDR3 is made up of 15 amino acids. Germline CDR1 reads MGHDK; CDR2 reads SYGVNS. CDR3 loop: CASSEWGSYNSPLHF. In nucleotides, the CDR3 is TGTGCCAGCAGTGAATGGGGCTCCTATAATTCACCCCTCCACTTT. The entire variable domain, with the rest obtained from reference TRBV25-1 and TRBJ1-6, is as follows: EADIYQTPRYLVIGTGKKITLECSQTMGHDKMYWYQQDPGMELHLIHYSYGVNSTEKGDLSSESTVSRIRTEHFPLTLESARPSHTSQYLCASSEWGSYNSPLHFGNGTRLTVT.

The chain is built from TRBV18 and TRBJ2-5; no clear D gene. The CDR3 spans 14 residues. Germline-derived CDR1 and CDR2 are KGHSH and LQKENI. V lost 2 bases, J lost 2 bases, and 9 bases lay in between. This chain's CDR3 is CASSPSTQQETQYF. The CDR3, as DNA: TGTGCCAGCTCACCATCGACTCAGCAAGAGACCCAGTACTTC.

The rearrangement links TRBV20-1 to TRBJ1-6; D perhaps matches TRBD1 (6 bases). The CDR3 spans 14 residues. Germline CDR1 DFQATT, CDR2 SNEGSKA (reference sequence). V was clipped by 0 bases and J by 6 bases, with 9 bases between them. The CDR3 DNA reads TGCAGTGCTAGAGATCGGGGGCCTAATTCACCCCTCCACTTT. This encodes CSARDRGPNSPLHF.